This T cell receptor (beta chain) appears in the sequencing data of a study of blood T cell repertoires in COVID-19. Produced via immunoSEQ multiplex PCR; TCRdb's table is partial and in-frame only. The sample carries around 230,000 clones, roughly 88% recorded once. Germline V gene data show CDR1 as SGHRS and CDR2 as YFSETQ. V dropped 1 base and J dropped 5 bases, with 12 bases sitting between them. CDR3 length equals 15 residues. This TCR came from a man aged 40-50 years who had recovered from COVID-19. The rearrangement links TRBV5-1 to TRBJ1-4, with D perhaps matching TRBD1 (6 bases). Sequencing was performed on peripheral blood. This chain's CDR3 is CASSLTDRGNEKLFF. The CDR3 DNA reads as TGCGCCAGCAGCTTGACGGACAGAGGAAATGAAAAACTGTTTTTT.